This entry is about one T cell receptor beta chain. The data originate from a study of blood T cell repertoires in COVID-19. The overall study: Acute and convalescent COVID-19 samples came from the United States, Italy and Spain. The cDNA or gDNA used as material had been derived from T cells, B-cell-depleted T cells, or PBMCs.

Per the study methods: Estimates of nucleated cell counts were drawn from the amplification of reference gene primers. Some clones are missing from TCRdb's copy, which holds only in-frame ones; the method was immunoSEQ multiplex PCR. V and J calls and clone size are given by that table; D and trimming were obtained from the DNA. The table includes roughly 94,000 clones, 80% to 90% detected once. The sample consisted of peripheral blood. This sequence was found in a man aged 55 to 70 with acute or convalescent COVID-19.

CDR3 protein: CASSPGLSVTDTQYF. In DNA form, the CDR3 reads TGTGCCAGCAGCCCCGGACTATCAGTCACAGATACGCAGTATTTT. The chain has TRBV14 and TRBJ2-3, with a tentative D call TRBD2 (6 bases). Germline CDR1 SGHDN, CDR2 FVKESK. Between the trimmed V and J ends, which lost 4 bases and 2 bases, there was a span of 13 bases. The CDR3 loop spans 15 amino acids.